What follows describes a single T cell receptor (beta chain). The data stem from a study of cytomegalovirus exposure and HLA in healthy donors. The PCR made use of 60 Vbeta and 13 Jbeta primers. The protocol was immunoSEQ multiplex PCR, while the TCRdb copy is restricted to in-frame clones and leaves out a portion. This sample yields some 96,000 clones, of which 78% are seen a single time; 0.6% to 0.95% belongs to the top ten. Germline V gene lookup returns CDR1 MNHEY and CDR2 SVGAGI. J gave up 2 bases and V 8 bases, and 6 bases lay outside the gene matches. This CDR3 has 14 residues. V is TRBV6-5 and J is TRBJ2-3; TRBD2 agrees at 8 bases. The sequence came from a woman aged 55-70 years in good health and CMV-seronegative. Sequenced input: PBMCs. The CDR3 nucleotides read TGTGCCAGCGGTGTAGCGGGAAACACAGATACGCAGTATTTT. Translated: CASGVAGNTDTQYF.